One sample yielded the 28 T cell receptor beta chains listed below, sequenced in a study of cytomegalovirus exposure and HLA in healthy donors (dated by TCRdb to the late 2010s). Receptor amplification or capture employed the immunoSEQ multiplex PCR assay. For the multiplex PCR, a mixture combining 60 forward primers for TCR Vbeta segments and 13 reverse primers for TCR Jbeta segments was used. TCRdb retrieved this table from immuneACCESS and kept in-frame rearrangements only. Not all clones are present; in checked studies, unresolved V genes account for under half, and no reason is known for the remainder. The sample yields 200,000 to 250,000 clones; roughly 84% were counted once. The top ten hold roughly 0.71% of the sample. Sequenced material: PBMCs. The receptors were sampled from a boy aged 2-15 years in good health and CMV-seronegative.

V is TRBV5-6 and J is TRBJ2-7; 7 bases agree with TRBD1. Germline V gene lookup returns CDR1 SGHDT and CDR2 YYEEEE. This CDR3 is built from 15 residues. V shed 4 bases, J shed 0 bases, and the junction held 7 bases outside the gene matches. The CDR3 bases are TGTGCCAGCAGCGCCGGGACAGAAAGCTCCTACGAGCAGTACTTC. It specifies CASSAGTESSYEQYF.

The CDR3 protein is CASSLSEASGSSDTQYF. The CDR3 bases are TGTGCCAGCAGTTTATCGGAGGCTAGCGGGAGTTCAGATACGCAGTATTTT. J is TRBJ2-3 and V is TRBV27, with 10 bases identical to TRBD2. The CDR3 spans 17 residues. The V gene end was trimmed by 0 bases and the J gene end by 4 bases; junction bases not matched to a gene: 7. CDR1 is MNHEY, CDR2 SMNVEV, per germline (reference sequence).

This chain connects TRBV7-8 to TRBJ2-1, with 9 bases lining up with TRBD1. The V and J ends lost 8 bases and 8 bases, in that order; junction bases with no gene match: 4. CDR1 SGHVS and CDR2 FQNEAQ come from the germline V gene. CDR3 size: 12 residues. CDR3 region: CASGDRVYEQFF. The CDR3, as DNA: TGTGCCAGCGGGGACAGGGTCTATGAGCAGTTCTTC.

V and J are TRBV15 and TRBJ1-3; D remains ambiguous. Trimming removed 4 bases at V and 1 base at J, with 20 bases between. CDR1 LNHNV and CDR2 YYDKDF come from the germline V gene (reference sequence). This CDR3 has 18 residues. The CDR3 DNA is TGTGCCACCAGCAAAGGAGGTGCAGGCCAACTATCTGGAAACACCATATATTTT. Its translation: CATSKGGAGQLSGNTIYF.

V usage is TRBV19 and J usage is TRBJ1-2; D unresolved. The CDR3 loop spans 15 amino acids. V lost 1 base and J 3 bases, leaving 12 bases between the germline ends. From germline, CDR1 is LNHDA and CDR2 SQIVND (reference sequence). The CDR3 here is CASSIGAGIDYGYTF. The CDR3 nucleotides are TGTGCCAGTAGTATAGGCGCCGGGATCGACTATGGCTACACCTTC.

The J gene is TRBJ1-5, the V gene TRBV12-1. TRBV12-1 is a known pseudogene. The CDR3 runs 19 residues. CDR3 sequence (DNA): TGTGCCAGCAGCTTCTTGAGGGTTAGGCATTATTTCAGCAATCAGCCCCAGCATTTT. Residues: CASSFLRVRHYFSNQPQHF.

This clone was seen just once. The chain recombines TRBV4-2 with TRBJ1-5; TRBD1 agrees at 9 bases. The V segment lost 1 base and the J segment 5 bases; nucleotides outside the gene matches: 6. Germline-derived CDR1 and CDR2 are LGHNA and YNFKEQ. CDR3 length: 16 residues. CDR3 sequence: CASSQGTTGGDQPQHF. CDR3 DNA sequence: TGTGCCAGCAGCCAAGGAACGACAGGGGGAGATCAGCCCCAGCATTTT.

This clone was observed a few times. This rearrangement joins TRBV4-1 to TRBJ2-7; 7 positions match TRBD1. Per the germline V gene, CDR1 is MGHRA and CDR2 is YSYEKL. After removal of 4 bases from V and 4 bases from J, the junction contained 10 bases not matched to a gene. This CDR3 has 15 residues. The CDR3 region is CASSPLTGTVYEQYF. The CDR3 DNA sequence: TGCGCCAGCAGCCCCTTGACAGGGACGGTGTACGAGCAGTACTTC.

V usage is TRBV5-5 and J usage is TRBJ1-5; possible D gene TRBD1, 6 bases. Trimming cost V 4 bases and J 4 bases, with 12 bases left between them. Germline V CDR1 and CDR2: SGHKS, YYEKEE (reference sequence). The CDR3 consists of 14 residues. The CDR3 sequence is CASSPGQPNQPQHF. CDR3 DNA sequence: TGTGCCAGCAGCCCCGGACAGCCTAATCAGCCCCAGCATTTT.

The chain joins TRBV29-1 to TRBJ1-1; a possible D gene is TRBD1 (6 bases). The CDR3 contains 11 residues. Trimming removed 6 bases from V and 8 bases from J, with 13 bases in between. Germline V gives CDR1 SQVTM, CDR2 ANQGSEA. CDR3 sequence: CSVQGLGEAFF. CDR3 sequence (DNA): TGCAGCGTCCAGGGGTTAGGGGAAGCTTTCTTT.

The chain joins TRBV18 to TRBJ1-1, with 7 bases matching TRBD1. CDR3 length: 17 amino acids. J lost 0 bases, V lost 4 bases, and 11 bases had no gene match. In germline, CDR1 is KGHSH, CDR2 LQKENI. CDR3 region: CASSLRTGPALNTEAFF. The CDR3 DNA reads TGTGCCAGCTCACTGAGGACAGGCCCAGCGTTGAACACTGAAGCTTTCTTT. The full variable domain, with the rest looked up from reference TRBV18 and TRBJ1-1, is NAGVMQNPRHLVRRRGQEARLRCSPMKGHSHVYWYRQLPEEGLKFMVYLQKENIIDESGMPKERFSAEFPKEGPSILRIQQVVRGDSAAYFCASSLRTGPALNTEAFFGQGTRLTVV.

The CDR3 loop is CASSPRTERTDTQYF. CDR3 bases: TGTGCCAGCAGCCCGAGGACTGAGCGCACAGATACGCAGTATTTT. The rearrangement uses TRBV4-2 and TRBJ2-3, with a weak D call TRBD2 (5 bases). V lost 4 bases and J 1 base, leaving 12 bases between the germline ends. CDR1 LGHNA and CDR2 YNFKEQ come from the germline V gene. The CDR3 totals 15 residues.

CDR3: CASSQEKGGSGADTQYF. CDR3 DNA sequence: TGTGCCAGCAGCCAAGAGAAAGGCGGGTCTGGGGCAGATACGCAGTATTTT. The chain couples TRBV4-2 to TRBJ2-3; TRBD2 is a possible D gene (5 bases). The CDR3 runs to 17 residues. Trimming left V 0 bases short and J 4 bases short, with 17 bases between. CDR1 and CDR2 from the germline V gene are LGHNA and YNFKEQ.

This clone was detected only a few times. CDR3 DNA sequence: TGTGCCAGCAGCTCCGAGGGACAGGGCCCAAGTGAAGCTTTCTTT. The encoded protein is CASSSEGQGPSEAFF. V usage is TRBV11-2 and J usage is TRBJ1-1, with 9 bases aligning to TRBD1. The J segment lost 7 bases and the V segment lost 4 bases, leaving 10 bases of the junction unmatched. The CDR3 has 15 amino acids. Germline CDR1 reads SGHAT; CDR2 reads FQNNGV.

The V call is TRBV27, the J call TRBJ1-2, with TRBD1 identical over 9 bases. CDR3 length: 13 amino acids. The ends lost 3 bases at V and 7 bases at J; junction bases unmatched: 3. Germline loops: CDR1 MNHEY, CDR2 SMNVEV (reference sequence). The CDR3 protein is CASSLTGGLGYTF. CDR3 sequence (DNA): TGTGCCAGCAGTTTGACAGGGGGGCTTGGCTACACCTTC.

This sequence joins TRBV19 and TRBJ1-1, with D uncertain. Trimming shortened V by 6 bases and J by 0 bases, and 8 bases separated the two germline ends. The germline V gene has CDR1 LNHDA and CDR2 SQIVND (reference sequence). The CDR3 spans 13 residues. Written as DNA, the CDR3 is TGTGCCAGTAGCGGGTTTTTGAACACTGAAGCTTTCTTT. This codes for CASSGFLNTEAFF. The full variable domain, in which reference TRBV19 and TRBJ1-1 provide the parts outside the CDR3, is DGGITQSPKYLFRKEGQNVTLSCEQNLNHDAMYWYRQDPGQGLRLIYYSQIVNDFQKGDIAEGYSVSREKKESFPLTVTSAQKNPTAFYLCASSGFLNTEAFFGQGTRLTVV.

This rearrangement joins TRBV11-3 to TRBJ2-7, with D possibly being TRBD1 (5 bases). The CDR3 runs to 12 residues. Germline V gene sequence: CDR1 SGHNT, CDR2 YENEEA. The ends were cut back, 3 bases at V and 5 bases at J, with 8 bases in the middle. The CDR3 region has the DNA TGTGCCAGCAGCTTCAGGGAAAACGAGCAGTACTTC. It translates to CASSFRENEQYF. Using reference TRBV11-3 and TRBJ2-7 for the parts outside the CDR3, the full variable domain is EAGVVQSPRYKIIEKKQPVAFWCNPISGHNTLYWYLQNLGQGPELLIRYENEEAVDDSQLPKDRFSAERLKGVDSTLKIQPAELGDSAVYLCASSFRENEQYFGPGTRLTVT.

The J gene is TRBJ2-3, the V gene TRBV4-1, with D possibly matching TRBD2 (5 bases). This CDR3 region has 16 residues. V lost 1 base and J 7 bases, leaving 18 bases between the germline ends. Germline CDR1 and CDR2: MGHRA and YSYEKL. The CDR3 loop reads CASSQALTAPGNTQYF. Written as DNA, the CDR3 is TGCGCCAGCAGCCAAGCCCTGACGGCCCCGGGAAATACGCAGTATTTT.

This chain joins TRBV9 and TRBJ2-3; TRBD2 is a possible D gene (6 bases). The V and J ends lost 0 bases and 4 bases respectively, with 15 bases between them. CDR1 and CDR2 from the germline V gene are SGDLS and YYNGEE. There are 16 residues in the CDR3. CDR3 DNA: TGTGCCAGCAGCGTAGGGGGTGGGGGAGGTGCAGATACGCAGTATTTT. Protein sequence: CASSVGGGGGADTQYF.

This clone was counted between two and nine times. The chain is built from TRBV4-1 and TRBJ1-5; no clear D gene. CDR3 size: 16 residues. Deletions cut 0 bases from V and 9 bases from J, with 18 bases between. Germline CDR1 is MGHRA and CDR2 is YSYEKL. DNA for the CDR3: TGCGCCAGCAGCCAAGAACCCGATGGGCGAGGGAGGCCCCAGCATTTT. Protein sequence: CASSQEPDGRGRPQHF.

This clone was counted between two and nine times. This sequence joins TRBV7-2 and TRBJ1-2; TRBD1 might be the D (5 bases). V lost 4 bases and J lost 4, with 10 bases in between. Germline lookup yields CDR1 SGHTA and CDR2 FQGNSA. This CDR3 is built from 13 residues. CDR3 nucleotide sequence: TGTGCCAGCAGCTCGAAGACAGCCTATGGCTACACCTTC. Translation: CASSSKTAYGYTF.

The CDR3: CASSSRGADTDTQYF. CDR3 DNA: TGCGCCAGCAGCTCCCGGGGGGCCGACACAGATACGCAGTATTTT. This chain links TRBV5-1 with TRBJ2-3, with a weak D call TRBD2 (7 bases). The CDR3 totals 15 residues. The V gene's germline CDR1 is SGHRS and CDR2 YFSETQ. V lost 3 bases and J 2 bases, leaving 13 bases between the germline ends.

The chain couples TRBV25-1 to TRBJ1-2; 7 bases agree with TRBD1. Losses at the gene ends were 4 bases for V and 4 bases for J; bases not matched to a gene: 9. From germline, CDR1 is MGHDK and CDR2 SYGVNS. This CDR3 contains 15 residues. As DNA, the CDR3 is TGTGCCAGCAGTGCCTACGAGGACAGGATCTATGGCTACACCTTC. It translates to CASSAYEDRIYGYTF.

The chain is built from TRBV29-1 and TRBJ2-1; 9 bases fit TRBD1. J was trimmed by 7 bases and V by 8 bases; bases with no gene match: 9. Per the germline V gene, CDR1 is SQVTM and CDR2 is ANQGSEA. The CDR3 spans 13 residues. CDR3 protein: CSYPGQGWNEQFF. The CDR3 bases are TGCAGCTATCCGGGACAGGGTTGGAATGAGCAGTTCTTC.

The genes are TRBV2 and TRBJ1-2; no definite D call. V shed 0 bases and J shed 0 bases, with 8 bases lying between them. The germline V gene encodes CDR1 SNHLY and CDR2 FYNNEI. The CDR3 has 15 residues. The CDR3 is CASSEATIPNYGYTF. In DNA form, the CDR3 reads TGTGCCAGCAGTGAAGCCACAATACCTAACTATGGCTACACCTTC.

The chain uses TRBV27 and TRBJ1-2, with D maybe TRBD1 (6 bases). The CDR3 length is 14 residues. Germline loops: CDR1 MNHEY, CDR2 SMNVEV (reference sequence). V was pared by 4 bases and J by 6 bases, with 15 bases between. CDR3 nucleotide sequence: TGTGCCAGCAGTTCCTCCGCGGCAGGGGATGGCTACACCTTC. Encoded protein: CASSSSAAGDGYTF.

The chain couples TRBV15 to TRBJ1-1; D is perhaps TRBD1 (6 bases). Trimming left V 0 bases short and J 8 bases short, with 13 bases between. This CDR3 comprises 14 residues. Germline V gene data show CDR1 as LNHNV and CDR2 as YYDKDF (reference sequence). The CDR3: CATSRETGLGEAFF. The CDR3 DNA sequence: TGTGCCACCAGCAGAGAAACAGGGCTTGGAGAAGCTTTCTTT.

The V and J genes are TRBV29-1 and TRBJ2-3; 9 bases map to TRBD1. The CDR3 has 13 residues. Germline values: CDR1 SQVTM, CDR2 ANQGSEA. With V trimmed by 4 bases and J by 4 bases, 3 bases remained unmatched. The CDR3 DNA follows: TGCAGCGTTGGGGGACAGGGCGCAGATACGCAGTATTTT. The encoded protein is CSVGGQGADTQYF.